The rows below give T cell receptor beta chains drawn from one sample of a study of cytotoxic CD8 clonotypes in ibrutinib-treated CLL. Profiled with immunoSEQ multiplex PCR; TCRdb holds only in-frame clones, not every one. The repertoire includes tens of thousands of clones, about 82% of them detected once, and about 5.6% sits in the top ten. The specimen comprised PBMCs, sampled before ibrutinib treatment. These receptor sequences come from a human donor with chronic lymphocytic leukemia. Each CDR3 is given without its conserved first and last residue.

cdr3_aa: ASSEALGGGGYEQY; v_call: TRBV6-1
cdr3_aa: ASSDRVGYGYT; v_call: TRBV6-1
cdr3_aa: SANKNTEAF; v_call: TRBV20-1
cdr3_aa: ASSMSGNTDTQY; v_call: TRBV19
cdr3_aa: ASSSGTSGRALYNEQF; v_call: TRBV7-9
cdr3_aa: ASSWKGGTSGTYNEQF; v_call: TRBV7-3
cdr3_aa: ASTTGPYFNQPQH; v_call: TRBV6-1
cdr3_aa: ASSLGQGALGGELF; v_call: TRBV5-1
cdr3_aa: ASSQDRDGGEQF; v_call: TRBV4-2
cdr3_aa: ASSPPPVSYNEQF; v_call: TRBV11-2
cdr3_aa: ASSRDRGFPDTQY; v_call: TRBV11-3
cdr3_aa: ASSSGLSYEQY; v_call: TRBV5-1
cdr3_aa: ASSLRQSGYEQY; v_call: TRBV6-5
cdr3_aa: ASGNQGTNTEAF; v_call: TRBV11-2
cdr3_aa: ASSYGGTYEQY; v_call: TRBV5-5
cdr3_aa: ASSDLRRSYGYT; v_call: TRBV6-1
cdr3_aa: ASSIATDTQY; v_call: TRBV19
cdr3_aa: ASSPYGTGNTEAF; v_call: TRBV18
cdr3_aa: ASSDTTSGYTGELF; v_call: TRBV2
cdr3_aa: ASSGDGLAGGRADTQY; v_call: TRBV5-4
cdr3_aa: ASSSPGPEQF; v_call: TRBV27
cdr3_aa: ASRVQTNEKLF; v_call: TRBV19
cdr3_aa: ASKRGQGEQF; v_call: TRBV25-1
cdr3_aa: ASSFRFGGSSRHSSYNEQF; v_call: TRBV27
cdr3_aa: SGDTGRGPEAF; v_call: TRBV29-1
cdr3_aa: ASSPNPGALSYEQY; v_call: TRBV28
cdr3_aa: ASSPGQPHGEQF; v_call: TRBV18
cdr3_aa: ASSSSGTSGQETQY; v_call: TRBV7-2
cdr3_aa: ASRKHPGTGGTEAF; v_call: TRBV2
cdr3_aa: ASGTIEGRRGGNTIY; v_call: TRBV19
cdr3_aa: ASNSIGNEQF; v_call: TRBV19
cdr3_aa: ASSPRSGVNTGELF; v_call: TRBV7-7
cdr3_aa: ASSQPTPDGELF; v_call: TRBV4-1
cdr3_aa: ASPNPTGGLISGNTIY; v_call: TRBV27
cdr3_aa: ASSAKWDRVGWMQF; v_call: TRBV6-1
cdr3_aa: AWSRQGGVNGYT; v_call: TRBV30
cdr3_aa: ASSLAASGRPSYNEQF; v_call: TRBV5-1
cdr3_aa: ASSLQREGYT; v_call: TRBV7-2
cdr3_aa: AWSNSAGNYEQY; v_call: TRBV30
cdr3_aa: ATSRGLADDYEQY; v_call: TRBV15